This T cell receptor (beta chain) emerged from a study of CD8+ T cells in alopecia areata. Isolated RNA was reverse transcribed into cDNA used as the sequencing template. The table came from immunoSEQ multiplex PCR; TCRdb's copy has only in-frame clones and leaves some out. The sample records about 200,000 clones, roughly three fifths being singletons. The germline V gene encodes CDR1 SGHNT and CDR2 YYREEE (reference sequence). V was trimmed by 4 bases and J by 4 bases, leaving 12 bases between them. The CDR3 has 13 residues. The sequence was collected from a human donor in good health. The sequenced sample was CD8+ T cells sorted from blood. This chain links TRBV5-4 with TRBJ2-7, with D hard to call. Written as DNA, the CDR3 is TGTGCCAGCAGCGCCACCCCCGAATACGAGCAGTACTTC. As protein: CASSATPEYEQYF.